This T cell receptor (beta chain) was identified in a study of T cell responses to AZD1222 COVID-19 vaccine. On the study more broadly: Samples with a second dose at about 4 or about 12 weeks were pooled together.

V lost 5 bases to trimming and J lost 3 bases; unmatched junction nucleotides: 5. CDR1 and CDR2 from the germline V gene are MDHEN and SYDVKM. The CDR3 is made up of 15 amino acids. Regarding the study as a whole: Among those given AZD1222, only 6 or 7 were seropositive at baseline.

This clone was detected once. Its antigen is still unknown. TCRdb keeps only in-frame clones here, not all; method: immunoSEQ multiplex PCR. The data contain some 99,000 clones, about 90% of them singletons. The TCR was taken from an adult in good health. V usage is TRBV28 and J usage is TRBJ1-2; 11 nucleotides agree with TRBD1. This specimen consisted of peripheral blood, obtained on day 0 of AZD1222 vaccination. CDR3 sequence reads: CASSPGDRGDYGYTF. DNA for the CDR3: TGTGCCAGCAGTCCCGGGGACAGGGGGGACTATGGCTACACCTTC.